The 8 T cell receptor beta chains in this list originate from one sample, sequenced in a study of T cells in lung cancer brain metastases. The method was immunoSEQ multiplex PCR; TCRdb's version includes in-frame clones alone and lacks a portion of them. This sample has a few thousand clones, with approximately 85% found just once. The sample consisted of tumor tissue from the primary lung tumor. The receptors shown here come from a man aged 45-65 years with non-small cell lung cancer.

This chain links TRBV7-9 with TRBJ1-6; D gene uncertain. Trimming took 5 bases from V and 7 from J, leaving 9 bases between them. Looked up from germline, CDR1 is SEHNR and CDR2 is FQNEAQ (reference sequence). The CDR3 has 13 residues. The CDR3 sequence: CASSPLGNSPLHF. CDR3 nucleotides: TGTGCCAGCAGCCCCCTCGGGAATTCACCCCTCCACTTT.

The V gene is TRBV27, the J gene TRBJ1-5; D is possibly TRBD1 (5 bases). The V gene's germline CDR1 is MNHEY and CDR2 SMNVEV (reference sequence). Trimming pared 3 bases from V and 2 bases from J, leaving 14 bases between. The CDR3 is 16 amino acids. DNA for the CDR3: TGTGCCAGCAGTTTGGGGAGGGGAGGAGGCAATCAGCCCCAGCATTTT. It translates to CASSLGRGGGNQPQHF.

The rearrangement joins TRBV6-1 to TRBJ2-5; 10 bases align to TRBD2. The germline V gene encodes CDR1 MNHNS and CDR2 SASEGT. Trimming took 3 bases from V and 5 from J; bases not matched to a gene: 12. The CDR3 totals 17 residues. The chain's CDR3 is CASSERGASGSWETQYF. The CDR3 bases are TGTGCCAGCAGTGAGAGGGGGGCTAGCGGGAGTTGGGAGACCCAGTACTTC.

In regard to this clone: Its ends do not fully match the called genes, so a read error is possible. CDR3 in amino acids: CASSQDIGLASNEQYF. In nucleotides, the CDR3 is TGCGCCAGCAGCCAAGATATAGGCCTAGCCTCCAACGAGCAGTACTTC. V and J are TRBV4-1 and TRBJ2-7; D is perhaps TRBD2 (5 bases). CDR1 and CDR2 from the germline V gene are MGHRA and YSYEKL. This CDR3 has 16 residues.

This chain joins TRBV20-1 and TRBJ2-5, with D unresolved. Germline CDR1 DFQATT, CDR2 SNEGSKA (reference sequence). V gave up 1 base and J gave up 3 bases, with 3 bases separating them. CDR3 length: 11 residues. As DNA, the CDR3 is TGCAGTGCTAGAGCCGAAGAGACCCAGTACTTC. Encoded protein: CSARAEETQYF.

The sample holds one count of this clone. The rearrangement links TRBV28 to TRBJ2-7; D is unclear. The CDR3 consists of 12 residues. Germline loops: CDR1 MDHEN, CDR2 SYDVKM. Trimming pared 5 bases from V and 6 bases from J, leaving 11 bases between. DNA for the CDR3: TGTGCCAGCAGTCCTCCCGTGGCCGAGCAGTACTTC. Amino acid sequence: CASSPPVAEQYF.

A remark on this clone: The junction departs from germline at one end; a sequencing error may be responsible. At the DNA level, this CDR3 is encoded by other sequences in the same sample as well. This chain joins TRBV2 and TRBJ1-2; a weak D match, TRBD1 (5 bases). This CDR3 is 13 amino acids long. CDR1 is SNHLY, CDR2 FYNNEI, per germline. CDR3 coding DNA: TGTGCCAGCAGTGAGAAACAGGTAGACGGCTATACCTTC. Protein sequence: CASSEKQVDGYTF.

In this sample, this clone turned up a few times. The chain employs TRBV7-9 and TRBJ1-1; D remains ambiguous. V lost 1 base and J lost 2, with 5 bases in between. The CDR3 has 13 residues. Germline V gives CDR1 SEHNR, CDR2 FQNEAQ (reference sequence). CDR3 region: CASSLEGNTEAFF. The CDR3 DNA reads as TGTGCCAGCAGCTTAGAGGGAAACACTGAAGCTTTCTTT.